The TCR beta chain under discussion was sequenced for a study of T cells in women clearing cervical HPV infection. The overall study: With HLA typing for only a few women, HLA confounding remains possible.

The CDR3 length is 13 residues. Germline V gene lookup returns CDR1 SGHDT and CDR2 YYEEEE. Study-level results: Timing of associations relative to infection is unclear; T-cell subsets were not isolated.

Clones were read by immunoSEQ multiplex PCR, and TCRdb kept only the in-frame ones, dropping some. This sample contains more than 40,000 clones. Worth noting for this clone: No antigen is known for it. The sequence runs out 3 residues before the end of the CDR3; the remainder is reconstructed from the germline J gene.

The chain employs TRBV5-6 and TRBJ1-2; weak D call: TRBD1 (5 bases). Material: blood buffy coat. This receptor was taken from a woman aged 18 to 75 with a cervical HPV16 infection that either progressed to CIN3+ or cleared (not recorded which). The part of the CDR3 DNA that was read is TGTGCCAGCAGCTTGGCGGGGGTTTCAGGC. Translation: CASSLAGVSG. The whole CDR3 sequence is CASSLAGVSGYTF.